The clone carrying this T cell receptor beta chain was detected a few times. These data belong to a study of blood T cell repertoires in COVID-19. The wider study: The United States, Italy and Spain provided the acute and convalescent COVID-19 samples. PBMCs, B-cell-depleted T cells, or T cells provided the cDNA or gDNA that made up the material.

Using immunoSEQ multiplex PCR, the repertoire was profiled, and TCRdb retains in-frame clones only, with some absent. Here the sample spans around 300,000 clones, 70% to 90% being singletons. Unmatched junction bases numbered 2, after V lost 0 bases and J lost 6 bases. The CDR3 spans 14 residues. Per germline, CDR1 GTSNPN and CDR2 SVGIG (reference sequence). The chain carries TRBV30 and TRBJ2-3, with 11 bases lining up with TRBD2. Specimen: peripheral blood. This sequence was found in a woman in her 70s with acute or convalescent COVID-19. Written as DNA, the CDR3 is TGTGCCTGGAGTGTGGGACTAGCGGCGGATACGCAGTATTTT. As protein: CAWSVGLAADTQYF.